This is a list of T cell receptor beta chains from one sample in a study of CD8+ T cells in alopecia areata. Using immunoSEQ multiplex PCR, the repertoire was profiled, and TCRdb retains in-frame clones only, with some absent. The sample yields about 220,000 clones, 50% to 60% seen once. Source: CD4+ T cells sorted from blood, taken at week 4, from a patient treated with tofacitinib. The receptors here all came from a human donor with alopecia areata. The CDR3 runs from the conserved cysteine through the conserved F or W. D genes are given only for firm matches. Rows give clone size only sometimes, using once, few, many, or a class for an expanded clone.

v_gene	d_gene	j_gene	abundance	CDR3nt	CDR3aa
TRBV5-1	-	TRBJ2-3	-	TGCGCCAGCAGCTTGGTTGGGGATTGGGCGACAGATACGCAGTATTTT	CASSLVGDWATDTQYF
TRBV18	-	TRBJ2-3	few	TGTGCCAGCTCACCACCGTCCGGGGCAGATACGCAGTATTTT	CASSPPSGADTQYF
TRBV30	-	TRBJ1-1	-	TGTGCCTGGAGGAGGTCGACGGGGACTGAAGCTTTCTTT	CAWRRSTGTEAFF
TRBV11-1	-	TRBJ2-4	few	TGTGCCAGCAGCTCAAGAGGGGGGAGCAAAAACATTCAGTACTTC	CASSSRGGSKNIQYF
TRBV5-4	TRBD2	TRBJ2-3	-	TGTGCCAGCAGAGTAAAACTAGCGGGGTTGACAGATACGCAGTATTTT	CASRVKLAGLTDTQYF
TRBV7-2	-	TRBJ2-5	few	TGTGCCAGCAGCACCCAACAGGGAGTCCAAGAGACCCAGTACTTC	CASSTQQGVQETQYF
TRBV5-1	-	TRBJ2-1	-	TGCGCCAGCAGCTCACAGGGCTACAATGAGCAGTTCTTC	CASSSQGYNEQFF
TRBV5-1	-	TRBJ2-1	-	TGCGCCAGCAGCTTGGTCGGCGGGGAATCCTACAATGAGCAGTTCTTC	CASSLVGGESYNEQFF
TRBV11-2	-	TRBJ2-1	-	TGTGCCAGCAGCTTAGGGATCCAATTACCGGGACCGAACAATGAGCAGTTCTTC	CASSLGIQLPGPNNEQFF
TRBV4-3	-	TRBJ2-7	-	TGCGCCAGCAGCCAAGCCCCTTCCGCTGGCTACGAGCAGTACTTC	CASSQAPSAGYEQYF
TRBV10-2	TRBD1	TRBJ1-1	few	TGCGCCAGCACCGTGGGACAGAATGAAGCTTTCTTT	CASTVGQNEAFF
TRBV27	-	TRBJ2-2	-	TGTGCCAGCAGAATCACCACCGGGGAGCTGTTTTTT	CASRITTGELFF
TRBV7-2	TRBD1	TRBJ2-3	-	TGTGCCACTGGGACAGACCGAAATACGCAGTATTTT	CATGTDRNTQYF
TRBV2	TRBD1	TRBJ1-5	-	TGTGCCAGTGCGGCGAGGACAGGGGGGAGCAATCAGCCCCAGCATTTT	CASAARTGGSNQPQHF
TRBV9	-	TRBJ2-5	-	TGTGCCAGCAGCCCAGAGGGGCGTTACTCAGGGGAGACCCAGTACTTC	CASSPEGRYSGETQYF
TRBV25-1	-	TRBJ1-1	few	TGTGCCAGCAGTGAATATTACGGGGTTGAAGCTTTCTTT	CASSEYYGVEAFF
TRBV29-1	-	TRBJ1-1	-	TGCAGCGTTGCGTCACCGCTGAACACTGAAGCTTTCTTT	CSVASPLNTEAFF
TRBV5-1	TRBD1	TRBJ2-5	-	TGCGCCAGCAGCTTGAGGACAGGGGTGAAAGAAGAGACCCAGTACTTC	CASSLRTGVKEETQYF
TRBV29-1	TRBD1	TRBJ2-3	-	TGCAGCGGGACAGGTTTCCTTAGCACAGATACGCAGTATTTT	CSGTGFLSTDTQYF
TRBV29-1	-	TRBJ2-5	-	TGCAGCGTTGAAACAGTTTGGGAGACCCAGTACTTC	CSVETVWETQYF
TRBV7-2	-	TRBJ2-6	few	TGTGCCAGCAGCACCCAGTCGGGGGCCAACGTCCTGACTTTC	CASSTQSGANVLTF
TRBV4-1	-	TRBJ2-5	-	TGCGCCAGCAGCCAACAAGAGACCCAGTACTTC	CASSQQETQYF
TRBV29-1	-	TRBJ1-2	-	TGCAGCGTTGGTTTGAACTATGGCGGCTACACCTTC	CSVGLNYGGYTF
TRBV30	-	TRBJ1-2	-	TGTGCCTGGAGTGTAAGACAGGATCACTATGGCTACACCTTC	CAWSVRQDHYGYTF
TRBV5-6	-	TRBJ2-2	-	TGTGCCAGCAGCTTGTGGCAGACGAACACCGGGGAGCTGTTTTTT	CASSLWQTNTGELFF
TRBV28	-	TRBJ1-2	-	TGTGCCAGCAGTATTGGGCCCGATGCACGCTCCGGCACCTTC	CASSIGPDARSGTF
TRBV27	TRBD1	TRBJ1-6	-	TGTGCCAGCAGTCGACAGGGGAATTCACCCCTCCACTTT	CASSRQGNSPLHF
TRBV29-1	-	TRBJ1-4	-	TGCAGCGCTGGCGGTCTGGGGGAAAAACTGTTTTTT	CSAGGLGEKLFF
TRBV2	-	TRBJ2-1	few	TGTGCCAGCAGTGGGGGGGCCGACAATGAGCAGTTCTTC	CASSGGADNEQFF
TRBV29-1	-	TRBJ1-1	-	TGCAGCCTTGAGCTCCTGTTGGGTGGTCAAGCTTTCTTT	CSLELLLGGQAFF